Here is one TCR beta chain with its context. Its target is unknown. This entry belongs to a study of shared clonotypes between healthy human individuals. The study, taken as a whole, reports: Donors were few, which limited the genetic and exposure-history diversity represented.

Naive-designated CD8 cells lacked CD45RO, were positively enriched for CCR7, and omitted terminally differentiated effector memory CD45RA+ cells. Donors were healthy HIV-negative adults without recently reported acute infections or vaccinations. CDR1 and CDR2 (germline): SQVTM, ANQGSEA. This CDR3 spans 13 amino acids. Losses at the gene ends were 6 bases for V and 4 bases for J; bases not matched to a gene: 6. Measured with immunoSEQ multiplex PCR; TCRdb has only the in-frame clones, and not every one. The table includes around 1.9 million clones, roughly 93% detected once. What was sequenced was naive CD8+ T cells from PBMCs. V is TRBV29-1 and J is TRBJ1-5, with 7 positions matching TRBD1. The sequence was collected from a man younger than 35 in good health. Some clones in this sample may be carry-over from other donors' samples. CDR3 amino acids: CSVKTGLNQPQHF. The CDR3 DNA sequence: TGCAGCGTCAAGACAGGGTTGAATCAGCCCCAGCATTTT.